Listed here are 14 T cell receptor beta chains from one sample, sequenced in a study of CD8+ T cells in alopecia areata. Treatment noted: oral pan-JAK inhibitor, 5-10 mg twice daily. Following RNA extraction, reverse transcription yielded cDNA that acted as the sequencing template. Using immunoSEQ multiplex PCR, the repertoire was profiled, and TCRdb retains in-frame clones only, with some absent. This sample has about 190,000 clones; around 56% occur once, and the top ten carry over 0.55%. The material was CD4+ T cells sorted from blood, obtained at week 4, from a patient treated with tofacitinib. The receptors originated from a human donor with alopecia areata.

The J gene is TRBJ1-4, the V gene TRBV29-1, with 7 bases lining up with TRBD1. This CDR3 is built from 14 residues. Germline V gives CDR1 SQVTM, CDR2 ANQGSEA. The ends lost 6 bases at V and 7 bases at J; junction bases unmatched: 11. The CDR3 region has the DNA TGCAGCGTCTCAGACAGGGTTGATAGTGAAAAACTGTTTTTT. Residues: CSVSDRVDSEKLFF.

The chain joins TRBV29-1 to TRBJ2-7; either TRBD1 or TRBD2 may supply D (5 bases each). Germline CDR1 is SQVTM and CDR2 is ANQGSEA. V gave up 7 bases and J gave up 2 bases, with 15 bases separating them. The CDR3 is 13 residues long. Here the CDR3 DNA reads TGCAGCGCCGGGGCAGGGTCGGCCTACGAGCAGTACTTC. Its translation: CSAGAGSAYEQYF.

The J gene is TRBJ1-5, the V gene TRBV6-1; no definite D call. Trimming pared 10 bases from V and 7 bases from J, leaving 14 bases between. Germline V gene sequence: CDR1 MNHNS, CDR2 SASEGT. CDR3 length: 12 amino acids. Written as DNA, the CDR3 is TGTGCCACCGGTGTTCTCGGGCAGCCCCAGCATTTT. It codes for CATGVLGQPQHF.

The rearrangement joins TRBV2 to TRBJ1-4, with a possible D match to TRBD1 (6 bases). CDR3 length equals 14 residues. Germline V gives CDR1 SNHLY, CDR2 FYNNEI. Trimming cost V 5 bases and J 3 bases, with 10 bases left between them. The CDR3: CASSNRAANEKLFF. The CDR3 bases are TGTGCCAGCAGTAACAGGGCGGCTAATGAAAAACTGTTTTTT.

The chain is built from TRBV29-1 and TRBJ2-7; TRBD2 is a possible D gene (5 bases). The CDR3 sequence is 12 residues long. Germline lookup yields CDR1 SQVTM and CDR2 ANQGSEA. The ends were cut back, 2 bases at V and 6 bases at J, with 11 bases in the middle. The CDR3, as DNA: TGCAGCGTTGAAAAAGCGGTAGGCGAGCAGTACTTC. Its translation is CSVEKAVGEQYF.

This chain connects TRBV7-2 to TRBJ2-4; no reliable D call. Germline V gene data show CDR1 as SGHTA and CDR2 as FQGNSA. The CDR3 extends over 12 amino acids. V was trimmed by 5 bases and J by 7 bases, leaving 9 bases between them. The CDR3 DNA is TGTGCCAGCAGCGTTCTCGGGAACATTCAGTACTTC. This encodes CASSVLGNIQYF. The whole variable domain, filled in from reference TRBV7-2 and TRBJ2-4, reads GAGVSQSPSNKVTEKGKDVELRCDPISGHTALYWYRQSLGQGLEFLIYFQGNSAPDKSGLPSDRFSAERTGGSVSTLTIQRTQQEDSAVYLCASSVLGNIQYFGAGTRLSVL.

This chain uses TRBV29-1 with TRBJ2-1; D may match TRBD1 or TRBD2 (5 bases each). With 6 bases removed from V and 1 base from J, the gap between germline ends came to 13 bases. CDR1 is SQVTM, CDR2 ANQGSEA, per germline. The CDR3 runs 14 residues. The CDR3 DNA follows: TGCAGCGTCGGACTCTGGGGGTCCTACAATGAGCAGTTCTTC. It specifies CSVGLWGSYNEQFF.

The chain has TRBV10-3 and TRBJ1-2; the match to TRBD1 covers 8 bases. After removal of 7 bases from V and 4 bases from J, the junction contained 8 bases not matched to a gene. CDR1 and CDR2 from the germline V gene are ENHRY and SYGVKD. This CDR3 has 14 residues. CDR3 protein: CAINSDRATYGYTF. The CDR3 region has the DNA TGTGCCATCAATTCGGACAGGGCGACCTATGGCTACACCTTC.

The CDR3 DNA is TGTGCCAGCAGTGAAGCGAAGGGAGGGGTCCAAGAGACCCAGTACTTC. It translates to CASSEAKGGVQETQYF. The chain links TRBV2 to TRBJ2-5; 7 nucleotides match TRBD2. The CDR3 sequence is 16 residues long. In germline, CDR1 is SNHLY, CDR2 FYNNEI. Unmatched junction bases numbered 5, after V lost 0 bases and J lost 1 base.

The rearrangement joins TRBV2 to TRBJ1-2, with D unresolved. This CDR3 spans 15 amino acids. Germline V gives CDR1 SNHLY, CDR2 FYNNEI. V was cut by 7 bases and J by 4 bases, with 19 bases left in between. The CDR3 DNA reads as TGTGCCAGCATAGGAGGACTCCGAAGCCTCTATGGCTACACCTTC. Amino acids: CASIGGLRSLYGYTF.

The chain recombines TRBV29-1 with TRBJ1-5; D is perhaps TRBD1 (6 bases). The germline V and J ends were trimmed by 2 bases and 6 bases, with 20 bases remaining between them. The CDR3 has 16 residues. Germline assignment: CDR1 SQVTM and CDR2 ANQGSEA. The CDR3 DNA follows: TGCAGCGTTGAACTTCCCCCTGGGGGGGCTGGTCAGCCCCAGCATTTT. Translation: CSVELPPGGAGQPQHF.

In DNA, the CDR3 is TGTGCCACCACTATCAAAGAAGGGGGGGCTGAAGCTTTCTTT. This encodes CATTIKEGGAEAFF. The chain has TRBV6-1 and TRBJ1-1; D might be TRBD1 (6 bases). Germline V CDR1 and CDR2: MNHNS, SASEGT. V was trimmed by 10 bases and J by 6 bases, leaving 21 bases between them. The CDR3 contains 14 residues.

The gene calls are TRBV30 and TRBJ2-7, with 13 bases that match TRBD2. CDR3 length equals 17 residues. CDR1 is GTSNPN and CDR2 is SVGIG in the germline V gene (reference sequence). Losses at the gene ends were 3 bases for V and 0 bases for J; bases not matched to a gene: 8. The CDR3 protein is CAWSHPGTSGNSYEQYF. The CDR3 region has the DNA TGTGCCTGGAGCCATCCCGGGACTAGCGGGAACTCCTACGAGCAGTACTTC. Based on the CDR3 plus reference TRBV30 and TRBJ2-7, the full variable domain is SQTIHQWPATLVQPVGSPLSLECTVEGTSNPNLYWYRQAAGRGLQLLFYSVGIGQISSEVPQNLSASRPQDRQFILSSKKLLLSDSGFYLCAWSHPGTSGNSYEQYFGPGTRLTVT.

This chain joins TRBV30 and TRBJ2-3; D is unresolved. The CDR3 contains 15 residues. Germline-derived CDR1 and CDR2 are GTSNPN and SVGIG (reference sequence). Trimming took off 4 bases at V and 3 bases at J, with 17 bases between the two ends. CDR3: CAWTPRTRATDTQYF. DNA for the CDR3: TGTGCCTGGACTCCCCGGACCCGCGCGACAGATACGCAGTATTTT.